A selection of T cell receptor beta chains follows, all from one sample in a study of cytomegalovirus exposure and HLA in healthy donors. TCRdb keeps only in-frame clones here, not all; method: immunoSEQ multiplex PCR. The sample records 100,000 to 150,000 clones, roughly 80% being singletons. The sequenced sample was PBMCs. Receptor source: a man between 60 and 75 years old in good health and CMV-seropositive. CDR3s include the opening cysteine and the closing phenylalanine or tryptophan. Fields, in order: J gene, D gene, clone size, V gene, CDR3 length, CDR3 DNA, CDR3 protein. D genes are given only for firm matches. Only some rows state a clone size, as once, few, many or a class for expanded clones.

j_call: TRBJ2-7
d_call: TRBD1
clone_size: few
v_call: TRBV4-1
cdr3_length: 17
cdr3_nt: TGCGCCAGCAGCCAAGAGGCTACCGGGACAGGGGGCTACGAGCAGTACTTC
cdr3_aa: CASSQEATGTGGYEQYF

j_call: TRBJ1-5
d_call: -
clone_size: -
v_call: TRBV27
cdr3_length: 16
cdr3_nt: TGTGCCAGCAGTGAAACCGGGACACGGACCAATCAGCCCCAGCATTTT
cdr3_aa: CASSETGTRTNQPQHF

j_call: TRBJ2-7
d_call: -
clone_size: once
v_call: TRBV20-1
cdr3_length: 11
cdr3_nt: TGCAGTGCCCGCGACTTCTACGAGCAGTACTTC
cdr3_aa: CSARDFYEQYF

j_call: TRBJ2-4
d_call: TRBD2
clone_size: -
v_call: TRBV10-1
cdr3_length: 17
cdr3_nt: TGCGCCAGCAGTGAGTCCCACAGCGGGACAGCCAAAAACATTCAGTACTTC
cdr3_aa: CASSESHSGTAKNIQYF

j_call: TRBJ2-7
d_call: TRBD1
clone_size: -
v_call: TRBV19
cdr3_length: 14
cdr3_nt: TGTGCCAGTAGTATAACAGGGGGGAGCCCCGAGCAGTACTTC
cdr3_aa: CASSITGGSPEQYF

j_call: TRBJ1-2
d_call: -
clone_size: -
v_call: TRBV6-1
cdr3_length: 14
cdr3_nt: TGTGCCAGCAGTTCGTCGTTTGCTAACTATGGCTACACCTTC
cdr3_aa: CASSSSFANYGYTF

j_call: TRBJ1-5
d_call: -
clone_size: -
v_call: TRBV5-1
cdr3_length: 15
cdr3_nt: TGCGCCAGCAGCAAACAGGGATTAGGGAATCAGCCCCAGCATTTT
cdr3_aa: CASSKQGLGNQPQHF

j_call: TRBJ1-1
d_call: TRBD1
clone_size: once
v_call: TRBV30
cdr3_length: 17
cdr3_nt: TGTGCCTGGAGTAAGGGTATGAGGGGGACAGCCAACACTGAAGCTTTCTTT
cdr3_aa: CAWSKGMRGTANTEAFF

j_call: TRBJ2-6
d_call: -
clone_size: -
v_call: TRBV6-5
cdr3_length: 15
cdr3_nt: TGTGCCAGCCTGCTACAGGGCTCTGGGGCCAACGTCCTGACTTTC
cdr3_aa: CASLLQGSGANVLTF

j_call: TRBJ1-1
d_call: TRBD1
clone_size: once
v_call: TRBV19
cdr3_length: 13
cdr3_nt: TGTGCCAGTAGTGTAACAGGGGGTGGTGAAGCTTTCTTT
cdr3_aa: CASSVTGGGEAFF

j_call: TRBJ2-7
d_call: -
clone_size: -
v_call: TRBV6-1
cdr3_length: 15
cdr3_nt: TGTGCCAGCAGTGAATATGGTAGAGGACAGACGTCTCAGTACTTC
cdr3_aa: CASSEYGRGQTSQYF

j_call: TRBJ2-3
d_call: -
clone_size: -
v_call: TRBV5-5
cdr3_length: 14
cdr3_nt: TGTGCCAGCAGCTCTAGTACTAGCACAGATACGCAGTATTTT
cdr3_aa: CASSSSTSTDTQYF

j_call: TRBJ2-3
d_call: -
clone_size: -
v_call: TRBV27
cdr3_length: 15
cdr3_nt: TGTGCCAGCAGTTTAACTCCCCTAGCGACAGATACGCAGTATTTT
cdr3_aa: CASSLTPLATDTQYF

j_call: TRBJ2-1
d_call: TRBD2
clone_size: once
v_call: TRBV5-1
cdr3_length: 17
cdr3_nt: TGCGCCAGCAGCTTGGAGACTAGCGGGGGGAATAACAATGAGCAGTTCTTC
cdr3_aa: CASSLETSGGNNNEQFF

j_call: TRBJ2-7
d_call: -
clone_size: few
v_call: TRBV7-9
cdr3_length: 19
cdr3_nt: TGTGCCAGCAGCCGGAGGGTGAGGGTTGGTAACTCGACCTCCTACGAGCAGTACTTC
cdr3_aa: CASSRRVRVGNSTSYEQYF

j_call: TRBJ2-7
d_call: TRBD2
clone_size: -
v_call: TRBV7-9
cdr3_length: 18
cdr3_nt: TGTTCCAGCAGTTTTGCATCGGGACTAGCGGGACGGTCCTACGAGCAGTACTTC
cdr3_aa: CSSSFASGLAGRSYEQYF

j_call: TRBJ2-1
d_call: -
clone_size: -
v_call: TRBV11-3
cdr3_length: 12
cdr3_nt: TGTGCCAGCAGCTTTGAGGTTAATGAGCAGTTCTTC
cdr3_aa: CASSFEVNEQFF

j_call: TRBJ1-6
d_call: -
clone_size: once
v_call: TRBV9
cdr3_length: 14
cdr3_nt: TGTGCCAGCAGCGTTGAAGGGGTTGATTCACCCCTCCACTTT
cdr3_aa: CASSVEGVDSPLHF

j_call: TRBJ2-3
d_call: -
clone_size: -
v_call: TRBV7-8
cdr3_length: 13
cdr3_nt: TGTGCCAGCAGCATACCCAAGCAGGGGACGCAGTATTTT
cdr3_aa: CASSIPKQGTQYF

j_call: TRBJ1-4
d_call: -
clone_size: -
v_call: TRBV7-8
cdr3_length: 15
cdr3_nt: TGTGCCAGCAGCCGATTCAGACAGATTAATGAAAAACTGTTTTTT
cdr3_aa: CASSRFRQINEKLFF

j_call: TRBJ2-2
d_call: TRBD1
clone_size: -
v_call: TRBV4-1
cdr3_length: 16
cdr3_nt: TGCGCCAGCAGCCAGCCACAGGGGCACAACACCGGGGAGCTGTTTTTT
cdr3_aa: CASSQPQGHNTGELFF

j_call: TRBJ1-1
d_call: -
clone_size: few
v_call: TRBV18
cdr3_length: 18
cdr3_nt: TGTGCCAGCTCAGCCCGGGAGAGGGTTTACGGGATGAACACTGAAGCTTTCTTT
cdr3_aa: CASSARERVYGMNTEAFF

j_call: TRBJ2-7
d_call: TRBD1
clone_size: -
v_call: TRBV5-6
cdr3_length: 15
cdr3_nt: TGTGCCAGCAGCCCCGGGACAGGGGTGGAGAGCGAGCAGTACTTC
cdr3_aa: CASSPGTGVESEQYF

j_call: TRBJ1-2
d_call: -
clone_size: -
v_call: TRBV2
cdr3_length: 14
cdr3_nt: TGTGCCAGCAATCTGGACAACTCACCCAACGGCTACACCTTC
cdr3_aa: CASNLDNSPNGYTF

j_call: TRBJ1-1
d_call: -
clone_size: -
v_call: TRBV7-7
cdr3_length: 13
cdr3_nt: TGTGCCAGCAGCCGGGGGGAGGACACTGAAGCTTTCTTT
cdr3_aa: CASSRGEDTEAFF

j_call: TRBJ2-5
d_call: -
clone_size: -
v_call: TRBV10-3
cdr3_length: 14
cdr3_nt: TGTGCCATCAGTGTTCGAGGGGGCCAAGAGACCCAGTACTTC
cdr3_aa: CAISVRGGQETQYF

j_call: TRBJ1-1
d_call: -
clone_size: -
v_call: TRBV29-1
cdr3_length: 13
cdr3_nt: TGCAGCGTTGGCCAGGACATGAACACTGAAGCTTTCTTT
cdr3_aa: CSVGQDMNTEAFF

j_call: TRBJ2-1
d_call: TRBD2
clone_size: -
v_call: TRBV30
cdr3_length: 15
cdr3_nt: TGTGCCTGGAACCTCGCGGGAGGGGGCTACAATGAGCAGTTCTTC
cdr3_aa: CAWNLAGGGYNEQFF

j_call: TRBJ1-2
d_call: TRBD1
clone_size: -
v_call: TRBV19
cdr3_length: 13
cdr3_nt: TGTGCCAGTAGTATCTGGACAGGGAATGGCTACACCTTC
cdr3_aa: CASSIWTGNGYTF

j_call: TRBJ1-4
d_call: TRBD1
clone_size: -
v_call: TRBV6-5
cdr3_length: 15
cdr3_nt: TGTGCCAGCAGTTCCGGGACAGGGACTAATGAAAAACTGTTTTTT
cdr3_aa: CASSSGTGTNEKLFF

j_call: TRBJ2-7
d_call: TRBD1
clone_size: -
v_call: TRBV5-6
cdr3_length: 13
cdr3_nt: TGTGCCAGCAGCCTTGACAGGGGGAACGAGCAGTACTTC
cdr3_aa: CASSLDRGNEQYF

j_call: TRBJ1-2
d_call: TRBD1
clone_size: -
v_call: TRBV7-9
cdr3_length: 14
cdr3_nt: TGTGCCAGCAGCTCAGGACAGGGATCGTTGGGCTACACCTTC
cdr3_aa: CASSSGQGSLGYTF

j_call: TRBJ2-3
d_call: -
clone_size: -
v_call: TRBV5-1
cdr3_length: 15
cdr3_nt: TGCGCCAGCAGCCTGGACAGACTAGACACAGATACGCAGTATTTT
cdr3_aa: CASSLDRLDTDTQYF

j_call: TRBJ1-2
d_call: -
clone_size: -
v_call: TRBV6-1
cdr3_length: 14
cdr3_nt: TGTGCCAGCAGTGGTAACGGAGCTAACTATGGCTACACCTTC
cdr3_aa: CASSGNGANYGYTF

j_call: TRBJ2-7
d_call: TRBD1
clone_size: -
v_call: TRBV5-1
cdr3_length: 15
cdr3_nt: TGCGCCAGCAGCTTGGACCCGGGGGGACAGGGCGAGCAGTACTTC
cdr3_aa: CASSLDPGGQGEQYF

j_call: TRBJ1-4
d_call: TRBD1
clone_size: -
v_call: TRBV23-1
cdr3_length: 14
cdr3_nt: TGCGCCAGCACCCCGACAGGGGGAAGGGAAAAACTGTTTTTT
cdr3_aa: CASTPTGGREKLFF

j_call: TRBJ2-1
d_call: -
clone_size: -
v_call: TRBV5-1
cdr3_length: 15
cdr3_nt: TGCGCCAGCAGCTTGGATTCAGGGCCCTACAATGAGCAGTTCTTC
cdr3_aa: CASSLDSGPYNEQFF

j_call: TRBJ1-5
d_call: -
clone_size: -
v_call: TRBV7-6
cdr3_length: 13
cdr3_nt: TGTGCCAGCAGCTTAGGGAGAACTCAGCCCCAGCATTTT
cdr3_aa: CASSLGRTQPQHF

j_call: TRBJ1-5
d_call: TRBD1
clone_size: -
v_call: TRBV30
cdr3_length: 14
cdr3_nt: TGTGCCGCTACGTTGGACAGGGGTAATCAGCCCCAGCATTTT
cdr3_aa: CAATLDRGNQPQHF

j_call: TRBJ1-3
d_call: -
clone_size: -
v_call: TRBV2
cdr3_length: 13
cdr3_nt: TGTGCCAGCAGTGAAGCGCGGGGAAACACCATATATTTT
cdr3_aa: CASSEARGNTIYF

j_call: TRBJ2-1
d_call: TRBD2
clone_size: few
v_call: TRBV7-9
cdr3_length: 15
cdr3_nt: TGTGCCAGCAGCCGCGGGTGGGCGGGAGATCATGAGCAGTTCTTC
cdr3_aa: CASSRGWAGDHEQFF

j_call: TRBJ2-7
d_call: TRBD1
clone_size: -
v_call: TRBV5-6
cdr3_length: 14
cdr3_nt: TGTGCCAGCAGCGGGGAACAGGGGGTTAACCGGCAGTACTTC
cdr3_aa: CASSGEQGVNRQYF

j_call: TRBJ1-2
d_call: TRBD1
clone_size: -
v_call: TRBV27
cdr3_length: 14
cdr3_nt: TGTGCTAGCAGTTTGACAGGGGGTAGCTATGGCTACACCTTC
cdr3_aa: CASSLTGGSYGYTF

j_call: TRBJ2-7
d_call: TRBD1
clone_size: -
v_call: TRBV10-2
cdr3_length: 13
cdr3_nt: TGCGCCACACGGACAGGGGGCAGTTACGAGCAGTACTTC
cdr3_aa: CATRTGGSYEQYF

j_call: TRBJ1-5
d_call: TRBD1
clone_size: few
v_call: TRBV19
cdr3_length: 15
cdr3_nt: TGTGCCAGTAGTACGGCAGGGGGCGCGGGGCAGCCCCAGCATTTT
cdr3_aa: CASSTAGGAGQPQHF

j_call: TRBJ2-7
d_call: TRBD1
clone_size: few
v_call: TRBV5-6
cdr3_length: 12
cdr3_nt: TGTGCCAGCAGCAGGACAGGGTACGAGCAGTACTTC
cdr3_aa: CASSRTGYEQYF

j_call: TRBJ2-7
d_call: -
clone_size: -
v_call: TRBV7-6
cdr3_length: 11
cdr3_nt: TGTGCCAGCAGCCTAACCTACGAGCAGTACTTC
cdr3_aa: CASSLTYEQYF

j_call: TRBJ1-2
d_call: -
clone_size: -
v_call: TRBV19
cdr3_length: 12
cdr3_nt: TGTGCCAGTAGTACCTCGGGCTATGGCTACACCTTC
cdr3_aa: CASSTSGYGYTF

j_call: TRBJ2-3
d_call: TRBD2
clone_size: -
v_call: TRBV5-1
cdr3_length: 15
cdr3_nt: TGCGCCAGCAGCTGGACTAGCGGGCCCACAGATACGCAGTATTTT
cdr3_aa: CASSWTSGPTDTQYF

j_call: TRBJ1-1
d_call: -
clone_size: -
v_call: TRBV11-2
cdr3_length: 13
cdr3_nt: TGTGCCAGCAGCCCCGGGGGGTTCACTGAAGCTTTCTTT
cdr3_aa: CASSPGGFTEAFF

j_call: TRBJ2-1
d_call: TRBD2
clone_size: -
v_call: TRBV5-1
cdr3_length: 16
cdr3_nt: TGCGCCAGCAGCCCCCGTCTAGCGGGAGTCGGCAATGAGCAGTTCTTC
cdr3_aa: CASSPRLAGVGNEQFF

j_call: TRBJ2-7
d_call: TRBD1
clone_size: once
v_call: TRBV29-1
cdr3_length: 13
cdr3_nt: TGCAGCATTTGGGGACAGGGGACCCACGAGCAGTACTTC
cdr3_aa: CSIWGQGTHEQYF

j_call: TRBJ2-6
d_call: TRBD1
clone_size: -
v_call: TRBV7-8
cdr3_length: 18
cdr3_nt: TGTGCCAGCAGCTTAGCCCAGGGGGCCCACTCTGGGGCCAACGTCCTGACTTTC
cdr3_aa: CASSLAQGAHSGANVLTF

j_call: TRBJ1-1
d_call: TRBD1
clone_size: -
v_call: TRBV7-2
cdr3_length: 13
cdr3_nt: TGTGCCAGCAGCTTAACGGACAGGGGGCAAGCTTTCTTT
cdr3_aa: CASSLTDRGQAFF

j_call: TRBJ1-2
d_call: -
clone_size: -
v_call: TRBV5-1
cdr3_length: 14
cdr3_nt: TGCGCCAGCAGCTTCTCAACTTCTAACTATGGCTACACCTTC
cdr3_aa: CASSFSTSNYGYTF

j_call: TRBJ2-1
d_call: -
clone_size: once
v_call: TRBV11-3
cdr3_length: 16
cdr3_nt: TGTGCCAGCAGCTTGGGGGGGGCCTACTCCTACAATGAGCAGTTCTTC
cdr3_aa: CASSLGGAYSYNEQFF